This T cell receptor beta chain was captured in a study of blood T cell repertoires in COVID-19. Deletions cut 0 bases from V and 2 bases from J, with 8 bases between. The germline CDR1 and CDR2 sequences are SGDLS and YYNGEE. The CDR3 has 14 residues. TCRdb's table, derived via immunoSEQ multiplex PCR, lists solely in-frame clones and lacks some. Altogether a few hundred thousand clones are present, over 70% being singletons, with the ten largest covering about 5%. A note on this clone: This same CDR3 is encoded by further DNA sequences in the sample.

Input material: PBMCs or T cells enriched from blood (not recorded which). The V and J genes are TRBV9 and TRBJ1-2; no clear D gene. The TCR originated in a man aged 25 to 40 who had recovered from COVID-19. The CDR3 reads CASSVGGPNYGYTF. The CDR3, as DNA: TGTGCCAGCAGCGTAGGAGGTCCAAACTATGGCTACACCTTC.